This T cell receptor (beta chain) was identified during a study of blood T cell repertoires in COVID-19. Study-wide background: Sites across the United States, Italy and Spain contributed samples from acute and convalescent COVID-19. The cDNA or gDNA used as material had been derived from T cells, B-cell-depleted T cells, or PBMCs.

CDR3 length: 16 residues. V lost 0 bases and J 3 bases, leaving 12 bases between the germline ends. Per germline, CDR1 MNHNY and CDR2 SVGAGI (reference sequence). Under the authors' procedure: Reference gene primer amplification gave nucleated cell count estimates. Clones were sequenced by immunoSEQ multiplex PCR, and TCRdb holds only the in-frame ones, with some missing. D and trimming come from the DNA, and the V and J calls and clone size come from that table. The repertoire has roughly 250,000 clones, about 87% of them found once; the top ten carry approximately 4.3%. The source material was peripheral blood. The chain uses TRBV6-6 and TRBJ1-5, with no clear D. This TCR came from a man aged 55 to 69 who had recovered from COVID-19. The CDR3 DNA is TGTGCCAGCAGTTACTCGAGGGCAGGCGACAATCAGCCCCAGCATTTT. Amino acid sequence: CASSYSRAGDNQPQHF.